Listed below are T cell receptor beta chains from one sample, sequenced in a study of cytomegalovirus exposure and HLA in healthy donors. Sequencing used immunoSEQ multiplex PCR; TCRdb keeps in-frame clones, though not all of them. The sample contains 95,000 to 150,000 clones, approximately 80% of which appear only once. What was sequenced was PBMCs. The receptor source for this set is a man aged 50 to 59 in good health and CMV-seronegative. The CDR3 runs from the conserved cysteine through the conserved F or W. Fields, in order: clone size, J gene, D gene, V gene, CDR3 protein, CDR3 DNA. A D gene is named only where the DNA matches it firmly. Expanded clones get a size class; other rows say once, few or many, or leave the size out.

size: -; J: TRBJ2-7; D: -; V: TRBV9; CDR3: CASSVEDRVDFEQYF; DNA: TGTGCCAGCAGCGTAGAGGATCGGGTTGATTTCGAGCAGTACTTC
size: -; J: TRBJ2-5; D: TRBD1; V: TRBV5-1; CDR3: CASSLTGTGGEETQYF; DNA: TGCGCCAGCAGTCTTACCGGGACAGGGGGCGAAGAGACCCAGTACTTC
size: -; J: TRBJ1-1; D: -; V: TRBV4-2; CDR3: CASSPAGTSDNEAFF; DNA: TGTGCCAGCAGCCCCGCCGGGACATCTGACAATGAAGCTTTCTTT
size: -; J: TRBJ2-7; D: TRBD2; V: TRBV15; CDR3: CATSRDLGLAGALYEQYF; DNA: TGTGCCACCAGCAGAGATCTAGGGCTAGCGGGGGCTTTGTACGAGCAGTACTTC
size: -; J: TRBJ1-1; D: -; V: TRBV18; CDR3: CASSPRQSNTEAFF; DNA: TGTGCCAGCTCACCTCGACAGTCAAACACTGAAGCTTTCTTT
size: once; J: TRBJ1-3; D: TRBD1; V: TRBV9; CDR3: CASSSRGNSGNTIYF; DNA: TGTGCCAGCAGCTCCAGGGGGAACTCTGGAAACACCATATATTTT
size: once; J: TRBJ2-7; D: TRBD1; V: TRBV10-3; CDR3: CAISEDRGGEQYF; DNA: TGTGCCATCAGTGAGGACAGGGGTGGAGAGCAGTACTTC
size: -; J: TRBJ2-3; D: -; V: TRBV2; CDR3: CASSEDVGPRKF; DNA: TGTGCCAGCAGTGAAGACGTGGGGCCGAGAAAATTT
size: -; J: TRBJ1-5; D: TRBD1; V: TRBV6-1; CDR3: CASSLDRGGQPQHF; DNA: TGTGCCAGCAGCCTCGACAGGGGGGGTCAGCCCCAGCATTTT
size: -; J: TRBJ2-1; D: TRBD1; V: TRBV28; CDR3: CASRSGTGVREQFF; DNA: TGTGCCAGCAGGTCCGGGACAGGGGTGAGGGAGCAGTTCTTC
size: -; J: TRBJ2-7; D: -; V: TRBV15; CDR3: CATSRLLGGAYEQYF; DNA: TGTGCCACCAGCAGACTGTTGGGGGGAGCCTACGAGCAGTACTTC
size: -; J: TRBJ2-5; D: -; V: TRBV2; CDR3: CASSEEAYGTQYF; DNA: TGTGCCAGCAGTGAGGAAGCGTACGGGACCCAGTACTTC
size: -; J: TRBJ1-3; D: -; V: TRBV5-6; CDR3: CASSLGGRQNTIYF; DNA: TGTGCCAGCAGCTTGGGTGGAAGACAAAACACCATATATTTT
size: -; J: TRBJ2-5; D: -; V: TRBV2; CDR3: CASSDQKTQYF; DNA: TGTGCCAGCAGTGACCAGAAGACCCAGTACTTC
size: once; J: TRBJ1-2; D: -; V: TRBV5-5; CDR3: CASSLEGGGYTF; DNA: TGTGCCAGCAGCTTGGAAGGGGGTGGCTACACCTTC
size: -; J: TRBJ1-1; D: -; V: TRBV18; CDR3: CASSLRDKAFNTEAFF; DNA: TGTGCCAGCTCGCTCCGGGACAAAGCATTCAACACTGAAGCTTTCTTT
size: -; J: TRBJ2-1; D: -; V: TRBV7-2; CDR3: CASTKTRSYNEQFF; DNA: TGTGCCAGCACCAAAACTAGATCCTACAATGAGCAGTTCTTC
size: -; J: TRBJ2-1; D: TRBD1; V: TRBV28; CDR3: CASSPDRTGYNEQFF; DNA: TGTGCCAGCAGCCCGGACAGGACGGGGTACAATGAGCAGTTCTTC
size: few; J: TRBJ1-1; D: TRBD1; V: TRBV18; CDR3: CASSPIGTGAETEAFF; DNA: TGTGCCAGCTCACCAATTGGGACAGGGGCGGAAACTGAAGCTTTCTTT
size: once; J: TRBJ2-1; D: -; V: TRBV10-3; CDR3: CAIRGSGEQFF; DNA: TGTGCCATCAGAGGAAGCGGAGAGCAGTTCTTC
size: -; J: TRBJ2-7; D: -; V: TRBV6-5; CDR3: CASSYLDIQYF; DNA: TGTGCCAGCAGTTACCTGGACATCCAGTACTTC
size: -; J: TRBJ2-7; D: TRBD2; V: TRBV28; CDR3: CASSLIAGAAEQYF; DNA: TGTGCCAGCAGTCTCATAGCGGGAGCGGCCGAGCAGTACTTC
size: few; J: TRBJ2-2; D: TRBD1; V: TRBV18; CDR3: CASSRAGTGGTGELFF; DNA: TGTGCCAGCTCACGAGCCGGGACAGGAGGGACCGGGGAGCTGTTTTTT
size: -; J: TRBJ2-1; D: TRBD2; V: TRBV25-1; CDR3: CASSVPGLPINEQFF; DNA: TGTGCCAGCAGTGTTCCGGGACTACCGATCAATGAGCAGTTCTTC
size: -; J: TRBJ2-7; D: -; V: TRBV30; CDR3: CAWNQGYYEQYF; DNA: TGTGCCTGGAATCAGGGATACTACGAGCAGTACTTC
size: -; J: TRBJ1-6; D: TRBD1; V: TRBV6-5; CDR3: CASSAGTVNSPLHF; DNA: TGTGCCAGCAGTGCCGGGACAGTTAATTCACCCCTCCACTTT
size: -; J: TRBJ2-7; D: TRBD1; V: TRBV5-1; CDR3: CASSLAPQDRAPYEQYF; DNA: TGCGCCAGCAGCTTGGCACCCCAGGACAGGGCCCCCTACGAGCAGTACTTC
size: -; J: TRBJ2-7; D: -; V: TRBV19; CDR3: CASSIYQGNEQYF; DNA: TGTGCCAGTAGTATCTACCAGGGCAACGAGCAGTACTTC
size: -; J: TRBJ1-5; D: TRBD1; V: TRBV28; CDR3: CASSPPGTGYNQPQHF; DNA: TGTGCCAGCAGTCCCCCCGGGACAGGGTATAATCAGCCCCAGCATTTT
size: -; J: TRBJ2-3; D: -; V: TRBV5-4; CDR3: CASSRTGTNTDTQYF; DNA: TGTGCCAGCAGCAGGACCGGGACAAACACAGATACGCAGTATTTT
size: -; J: TRBJ1-4; D: TRBD1; V: TRBV7-9; CDR3: CASSPGTAGDEKLFF; DNA: TGTGCCAGCAGCCCTGGGACAGCGGGGGATGAAAAACTGTTTTTT
size: -; J: TRBJ2-2; D: -; V: TRBV5-4; CDR3: CASSLVEGGELFF; DNA: TGTGCCAGCAGCTTGGTAGAGGGCGGGGAGCTGTTTTTT
size: -; J: TRBJ1-4; D: TRBD1; V: TRBV4-2; CDR3: CASSQDTRDRAGEKLFF; DNA: TGTGCCAGCAGCCAAGATACTCGGGACAGGGCGGGGGAAAAACTGTTTTTT
size: -; J: TRBJ2-3; D: -; V: TRBV9; CDR3: CASSVLSGGTDTQYF; DNA: TGTGCCAGCAGCGTCCTTTCCGGGGGCACAGATACGCAGTATTTT
size: -; J: TRBJ2-7; D: TRBD1; V: TRBV7-8; CDR3: CASSPTGTPREQYF; DNA: TGTGCCAGCAGCCCGACAGGGACCCCTCGGGAGCAGTACTTC
size: few; J: TRBJ2-6; D: -; V: TRBV2; CDR3: CASTGGAGGANVLTF; DNA: TGTGCCAGCACCGGGGGAGCGGGTGGGGCCAACGTCCTGACTTTC
size: -; J: TRBJ2-3; D: -; V: TRBV7-2; CDR3: CASSLVVDTQYF; DNA: TGTGCCAGCAGCTTAGTAGTAGATACGCAGTATTTT
size: -; J: TRBJ2-7; D: TRBD1; V: TRBV25-1; CDR3: CASGTGVSYEQYF; DNA: TGTGCCAGCGGGACAGGGGTTTCCTACGAGCAGTACTTC
size: -; J: TRBJ2-7; D: -; V: TRBV28; CDR3: CASSTPGQGSYEQYF; DNA: TGTGCCAGCAGCACCCCGGGGCAGGGGTCCTACGAGCAGTACTTC
size: -; J: TRBJ2-2; D: TRBD2; V: TRBV11-1; CDR3: CASSLNSGRDTGELFF; DNA: TGTGCCAGCAGCTTAAATAGCGGGAGAGACACCGGGGAGCTGTTTTTT
size: -; J: TRBJ2-2; D: -; V: TRBV10-1; CDR3: CASIPGLNTGELFF; DNA: TGCGCCAGCATTCCGGGACTCAACACCGGGGAGCTGTTTTTT
size: once; J: TRBJ2-5; D: -; V: TRBV6-1; CDR3: CASSEVRLTGTQYF; DNA: TGTGCCAGCAGTGAAGTGAGGCTTACGGGGACCCAGTACTTC
size: -; J: TRBJ2-7; D: -; V: TRBV4-2; CDR3: CASSQWRSGYEQYF; DNA: TGTGCCAGCAGCCAATGGCGGAGCGGCTACGAGCAGTACTTC
size: once; J: TRBJ1-5; D: TRBD1; V: TRBV2; CDR3: CASHPGGGEDPQHF; DNA: TGTGCCAGTCACCCGGGAGGGGGCGAGGACCCCCAGCATTTT
size: -; J: TRBJ2-1; D: TRBD2; V: TRBV19; CDR3: CASTRRLAGGSGNEQFF; DNA: TGTGCCAGTACAAGAAGGCTAGCGGGAGGATCGGGCAATGAGCAGTTCTTC
size: -; J: TRBJ2-3; D: TRBD2; V: TRBV28; CDR3: CAIAGGDTDTQYF; DNA: TGTGCCATTGCGGGGGGGGACACAGATACGCAGTATTTT
size: -; J: TRBJ1-6; D: -; V: TRBV6-5; CDR3: CASSFYRTALNSPLHF; DNA: TGTGCCAGCAGTTTCTACCGGACAGCACTCAATTCACCCCTCCACTTT
size: -; J: TRBJ2-7; D: TRBD2; V: TRBV6-5; CDR3: CASSYGGGYSYEQYF; DNA: TGTGCCAGCAGTTACGGGGGAGGGTATTCCTACGAGCAGTACTTC
size: -; J: TRBJ2-7; D: -; V: TRBV27; CDR3: CASSPTPYEQYF; DNA: TGTGCCAGCAGTCCGACACCTTACGAGCAGTACTTC
size: -; J: TRBJ1-1; D: TRBD1; V: TRBV18; CDR3: CASSQDREEAFF; DNA: TGTGCCAGCTCCCAGGACAGGGAAGAAGCTTTCTTT
size: -; J: TRBJ2-5; D: -; V: TRBV9; CDR3: CASSARGGVGETQYF; DNA: TGTGCCAGCAGCGCCCGCGGAGGGGTGGGGGAGACCCAGTACTTC
size: -; J: TRBJ1-1; D: TRBD1; V: TRBV11-2; CDR3: CASSPYLVDRGNTEAFF; DNA: TGTGCCAGCAGCCCCTATCTTGTGGACAGGGGGAACACTGAAGCTTTCTTT
size: -; J: TRBJ1-1; D: -; V: TRBV21-1; CDR3: CASIIGCGGAFF; DNA: TGTGCCAGCATCATAGGGTGCGGAGGAGCTTTCTTT
size: -; J: TRBJ1-5; D: TRBD1; V: TRBV6-5; CDR3: CASSSGQGAGNQPQHF; DNA: TGTGCCAGCAGTTCCGGACAGGGGGCCGGCAATCAGCCCCAGCATTTT
size: -; J: TRBJ2-3; D: TRBD2; V: TRBV7-6; CDR3: CASSSPSGGPTDTQYF; DNA: TGTGCCAGCAGCTCCCCTAGCGGGGGCCCCACAGATACGCAGTATTTT
size: -; J: TRBJ2-6; D: TRBD1; V: TRBV30; CDR3: CAAGTGFSGANVLTF; DNA: TGTGCTGCCGGGACAGGTTTTTCTGGGGCCAACGTCCTGACTTTC
size: few; J: TRBJ2-5; D: -; V: TRBV2; CDR3: CASSGGVLEETQYF; DNA: TGTGCCAGCAGTGGAGGTGTCCTAGAAGAGACCCAGTACTTC
size: -; J: TRBJ1-6; D: -; V: TRBV7-3; CDR3: CASSLYGTSGSPLHF; DNA: TGTGCCAGCAGCTTGTATGGAACGTCGGGTTCACCCCTCCACTTT